This TCR beta chain was recorded in a study of cytomegalovirus exposure and HLA in healthy donors. Concerning this clone itself: Its cognate antigen is unknown.

General study points: A later analysis found most CMV-associated TCR beta chains apparently HLA-restricted. Among TCR beta chains, those listed as cytomegalovirus-associated numbered approximately 150. V- and J-gene trimming in TCR beta was tied to a missense DCLRE1C variant by an analysis performed later.

Amplification used 60 Vbeta primers and 13 Jbeta primers. Method: immunoSEQ multiplex PCR; TCRdb's copy keeps in-frame clones and lacks some. The table includes 110,000 or so clones, just under 80% detected once. The sequence was collected from a young man in good health and CMV-seronegative. Source material: PBMCs.

CDR3 sequence: CASRPYDRDNSPLHF. CDR3 sequence (DNA): TGTGCCAGCAGACCGTACGACAGGGATAATTCACCCCTCCACTTT. The chain links TRBV5-8 to TRBJ1-6; 7 bases agree with TRBD1. From germline, CDR1 is SGHTS and CDR2 YDEGEE. The CDR3 runs 15 residues. V shed 5 bases, J shed 5 bases, and the junction held 7 bases outside the gene matches.